This T cell receptor (beta chain) was captured by sequencing in a study of T cell changes during pregnancy in multiple sclerosis. This clone has a handful of counts. TCRdb keeps only in-frame clones here, not all; method: immunoSEQ multiplex PCR. The sample holds more than 80,000 clones; about nine tenths are singletons and the top ten take 3.5%. This receptor was obtained from a female donor in good health, serving as a control in a pregnancy study. Some clones in this sample may be carry-over from other donors' samples. The sample was PBMCs, taken in the first trimester of pregnancy.

Here the CDR3 reads CASSSGQSTEAFF. CDR3 nucleotide sequence: TGTGCCAGCAGCTCTGGACAGAGCACTGAAGCTTTCTTT. The J gene is TRBJ1-1, the V gene TRBV7-9, with a tentative D call TRBD1 (6 bases). This CDR3 region has 13 residues. V was trimmed by 4 bases and J by 4 bases, leaving 10 bases between them. CDR1 and CDR2 from the germline V gene are SEHNR and FQNEAQ (reference sequence).